A selection of T cell receptor beta chains follows, all from one sample in a study of cytotoxic CD8 clonotypes in ibrutinib-treated CLL. Only in-frame clones appear in the TCRdb table, and some are missing; sequencing was by immunoSEQ multiplex PCR. Here the sample spans about 150,000 clones, 70% to 80% being singletons. The input for sequencing was PBMCs, taken after 12 months of ibrutinib treatment. These receptors all stem from a human donor with chronic lymphocytic leukemia. The CDR3 runs from the conserved cysteine through the conserved F or W. The D gene is left open where the match is weak. Clone size is not always given. Where it is, it says once, few, many or a class for expanded clones.

CDR3	DNA	size	D	V	J
CASSRDRQETQYF	TGTGCCAGCAGCCGGGACAGACAAGAGACCCAGTACTTC	.	TRBD1	TRBV7-3	TRBJ2-5
CASSLSALALTGELFF	TGTGCCAGCAGCTTGTCGGCGCTAGCCTTAACCGGGGAGCTGTTTTTT	.	.	TRBV5-6	TRBJ2-2
CASSWRDTISGNTIYF	TGTGCCAGCAGCTGGCGGGACACAATCTCTGGAAACACCATATATTTT	.	.	TRBV7-9	TRBJ1-3
CAWSAPTETQYF	TGTGCCTGGAGTGCCCCAACTGAGACCCAGTACTTC	.	.	TRBV30	TRBJ2-5
CASSLVGGPGNQPQHF	TGTGCCAGCAGCTTAGTTGGGGGCCCGGGCAATCAGCCCCAGCATTTT	.	.	TRBV7-9	TRBJ1-5
CASSFGGDYGYTF	TGTGCCAGCAGTTTCGGGGGTGACTATGGCTACACCTTC	.	.	TRBV28	TRBJ1-2
CASHRSGGTDTQYF	TGTGCCAGTCATAGATCCGGTGGCACAGATACGCAGTATTTT	once	.	TRBV6-6	TRBJ2-3
CAGSRGLQETQYF	TGTGCCGGATCCCGGGGATTACAAGAGACCCAGTACTTC	once	.	TRBV2	TRBJ2-5
CASSLGSENTGELFF	TGCGCCAGCAGCTTAGGCAGCGAGAACACCGGGGAGCTGTTTTTT	.	.	TRBV5-1	TRBJ2-2
CASSFVAGGTNGELFF	TGCGCCAGCAGTTTCGTAGCGGGAGGGACCAACGGGGAGCTGTTTTTT	.	TRBD2	TRBV5-1	TRBJ2-2
CASRKAGTGGSYEQYF	TGTGCCAGCAGAAAAGCCGGGACAGGGGGTTCCTACGAGCAGTACTTC	.	TRBD1	TRBV7-8	TRBJ2-7
CASSSPGLACIF	TGTGCTAGCAGCTCACCGGGACTAGCTTGTATCTTC	.	TRBD2	TRBV7-7	TRBJ2-1
CASSPPRVSKFDEQYF	TGTGCCAGCAGCCCACCCCGTGTGAGTAAGTTCGACGAGCAGTACTTC	.	.	TRBV5-8	TRBJ2-7
CASSSPEGPEETQYF	TGTGCCAGCAGCTCGCCCGAGGGGCCAGAAGAGACCCAGTACTTC	once	.	TRBV5-4	TRBJ2-5
CASSSQETQYF	TGTGCCAGCAGCTCTCAAGAGACCCAGTACTTC	.	.	TRBV7-2	TRBJ2-5
CASSQATGQGFGYTF	TGCGCCAGCAGCCAAGCTACGGGACAGGGGTTTGGCTACACCTTC	.	TRBD1	TRBV4-3	TRBJ1-2
CASSPRLAGELQYF	TGTGCCAGCAGCCCCCGACTAGCGGGAGAATTGCAGTACTTC	few	TRBD2	TRBV7-9	TRBJ2-7
CASSIIPGQIYNEQFF	TGTGCCAGTAGTATCATCCCGGGACAGATCTACAATGAGCAGTTCTTC	once	TRBD1	TRBV19	TRBJ2-1